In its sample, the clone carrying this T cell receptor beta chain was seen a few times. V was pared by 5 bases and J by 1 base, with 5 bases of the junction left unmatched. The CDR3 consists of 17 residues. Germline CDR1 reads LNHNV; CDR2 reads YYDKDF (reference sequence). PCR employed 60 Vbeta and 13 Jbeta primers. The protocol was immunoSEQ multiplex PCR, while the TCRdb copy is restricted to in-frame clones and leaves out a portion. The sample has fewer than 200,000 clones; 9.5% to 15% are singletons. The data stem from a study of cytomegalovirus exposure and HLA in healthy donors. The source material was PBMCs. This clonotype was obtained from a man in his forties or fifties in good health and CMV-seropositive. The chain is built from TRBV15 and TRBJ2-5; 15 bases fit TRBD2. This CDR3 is CATSGGTSGGFQETQYF. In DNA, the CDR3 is TGTGCCACCAGCGGCGGGACTAGCGGGGGGTTCCAAGAGACCCAGTACTTC.